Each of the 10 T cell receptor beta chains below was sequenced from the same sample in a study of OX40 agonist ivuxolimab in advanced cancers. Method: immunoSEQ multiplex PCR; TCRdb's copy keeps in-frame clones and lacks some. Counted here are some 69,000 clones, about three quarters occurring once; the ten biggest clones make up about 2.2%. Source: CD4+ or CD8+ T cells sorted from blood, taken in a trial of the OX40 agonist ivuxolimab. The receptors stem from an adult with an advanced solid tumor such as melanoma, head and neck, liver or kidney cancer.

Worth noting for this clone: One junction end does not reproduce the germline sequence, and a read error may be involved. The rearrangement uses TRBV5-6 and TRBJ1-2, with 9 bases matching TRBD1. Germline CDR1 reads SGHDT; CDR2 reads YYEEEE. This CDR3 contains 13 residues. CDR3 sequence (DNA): TGTGCCAGCAGCGTACAGGGGGCGCGGGCGTCGGACTTC. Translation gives CASSVQGARASDF. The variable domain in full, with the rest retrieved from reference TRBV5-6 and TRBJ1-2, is DAGVTQSPTHLIKTRGQQVTLRCSPKSGHDTVSWYQQALGQGPQFIFQYYEEEERQRGNFPDRFSGHQFPNYSSELNVNALLLGDSALYLCASSVQGARASDFGSGTRLTVV.

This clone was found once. CDR3 nucleotides: TGCGCCAGCAGCTTGGGACAGACTCTGGATGGCTACACCTTC. Residues: CASSLGQTLDGYTF. This sequence joins TRBV5-1 and TRBJ1-2; possible D gene TRBD1, 5 bases. V dropped 0 bases and J dropped 6 bases, with 12 bases sitting between them. This CDR3 comprises 14 residues. Germline V gene sequence: CDR1 SGHRS, CDR2 YFSETQ.

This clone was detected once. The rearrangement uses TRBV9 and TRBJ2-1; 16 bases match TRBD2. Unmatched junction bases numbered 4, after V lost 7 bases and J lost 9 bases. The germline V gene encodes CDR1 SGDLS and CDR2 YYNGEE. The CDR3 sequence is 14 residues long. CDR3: CASGTSGRAGEQFF. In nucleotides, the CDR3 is TGTGCCAGCGGGACTAGCGGGAGGGCGGGTGAGCAGTTCTTC. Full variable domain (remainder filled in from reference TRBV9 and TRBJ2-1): DSGVTQTPKHLITATGQRVTLRCSPRSGDLSVYWYQQSLDQGLQFLIQYYNGEERAKGNILERFSAQQFPDLHSELNLSSLELGDSALYFCASGTSGRAGEQFFGPGTRLTVL.

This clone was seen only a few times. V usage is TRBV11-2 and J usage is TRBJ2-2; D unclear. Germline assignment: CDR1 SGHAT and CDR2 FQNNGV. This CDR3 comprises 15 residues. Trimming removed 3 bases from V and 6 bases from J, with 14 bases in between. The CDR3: CASSFQGSSPGELFF. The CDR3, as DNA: TGTGCCAGCAGCTTCCAAGGCAGCTCACCCGGGGAGCTGTTTTTT.

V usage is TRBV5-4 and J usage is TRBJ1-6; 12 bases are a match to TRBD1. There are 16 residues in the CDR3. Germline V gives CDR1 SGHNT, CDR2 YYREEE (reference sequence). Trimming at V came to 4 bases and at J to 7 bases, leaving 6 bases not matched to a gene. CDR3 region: CASSTGQGAQNSPLHF. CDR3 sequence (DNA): TGTGCCAGCAGCACGGGACAGGGGGCGCAAAATTCACCCCTCCACTTT.

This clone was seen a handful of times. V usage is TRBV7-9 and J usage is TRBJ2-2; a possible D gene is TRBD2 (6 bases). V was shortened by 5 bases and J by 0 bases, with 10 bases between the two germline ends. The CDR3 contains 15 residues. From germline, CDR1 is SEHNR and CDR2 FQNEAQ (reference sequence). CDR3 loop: CASSPGVTNTGELFF. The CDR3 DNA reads TGTGCCAGCAGCCCGGGGGTTACGAACACCGGGGAGCTGTTTTTT. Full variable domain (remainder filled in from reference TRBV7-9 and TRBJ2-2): DTGVSQNPRHKITKRGQNVTFRCDPISEHNRLYWYRQTLGQGPEFLTYFQNEAQLEKSRLLSDRFSAERPKGSFSTLEIQRTEQGDSAMYLCASSPGVTNTGELFFGEGSRLTVL.

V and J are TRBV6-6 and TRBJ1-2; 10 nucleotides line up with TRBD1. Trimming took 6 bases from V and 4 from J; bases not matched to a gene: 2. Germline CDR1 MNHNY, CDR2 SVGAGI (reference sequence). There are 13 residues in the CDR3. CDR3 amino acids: CASSRTGGYGYTF. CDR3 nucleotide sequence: TGTGCCAGCAGCCGGACAGGGGGCTATGGCTACACCTTC.

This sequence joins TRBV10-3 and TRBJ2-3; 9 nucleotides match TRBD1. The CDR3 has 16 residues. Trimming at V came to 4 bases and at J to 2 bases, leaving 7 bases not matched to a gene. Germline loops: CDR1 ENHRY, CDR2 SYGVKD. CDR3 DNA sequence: TGTGCCATCAGTGGGGGACAGGGTACCCTCACAGATACGCAGTATTTT. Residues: CAISGGQGTLTDTQYF.

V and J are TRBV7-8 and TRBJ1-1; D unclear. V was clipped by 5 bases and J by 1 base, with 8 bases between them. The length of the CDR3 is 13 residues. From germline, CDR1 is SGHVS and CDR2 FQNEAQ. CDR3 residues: CASSRRENTEAFF. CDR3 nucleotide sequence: TGTGCCAGCAGCAGAAGGGAGAACACTGAAGCTTTCTTT.

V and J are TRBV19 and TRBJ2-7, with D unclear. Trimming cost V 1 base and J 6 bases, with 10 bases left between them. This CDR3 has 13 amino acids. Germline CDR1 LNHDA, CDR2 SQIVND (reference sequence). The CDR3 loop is CASSIVTPGEQYF. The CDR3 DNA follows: TGTGCCAGTAGTATAGTAACGCCTGGCGAGCAGTACTTC.